These T cell receptor beta chains were read from a single sample in a study of cytomegalovirus exposure and HLA in healthy donors. The protocol was immunoSEQ multiplex PCR, while the TCRdb copy is restricted to in-frame clones and leaves out a portion. This sample has over 95,000 clones; 76% occur once, and the top ten carry approximately 12%. The sequencing sample was made of PBMCs. Receptor source: a woman in her 40s in good health and CMV-seropositive. Each CDR3 is given with its conserved first and last residue. A D gene is named only where the DNA matches it firmly. Where a row states a size, it is once, few, many or the class of an expanded clone; other rows omit it.

CDR3aa	CDR3nt	len	v_gene	d_gene	j_gene	abundance
CAGSGQATGELFF	TGTGCCGGTTCAGGGCAGGCCACCGGGGAGCTGTTTTTT	13	TRBV2	-	TRBJ2-2	-
CASSQAAAQLATNEKLFF	TGCGCCAGCAGCCAAGCGGCCGCACAGCTTGCAACTAATGAAAAACTGTTTTTT	18	TRBV4-1	-	TRBJ1-4	-
CASSLNPGIQYF	TGTGCCAGCAGCTTAAATCCAGGTATTCAGTACTTC	12	TRBV7-9	-	TRBJ2-4	-
CAFLGTDNEQFF	TGTGCCTTCCTTGGGACAGACAATGAGCAGTTCTTC	12	TRBV30	TRBD1	TRBJ2-1	-
CASQGQGRLNTEAFF	TGTGCCAGCCAAGGACAGGGACGCCTGAACACTGAAGCTTTCTTT	15	TRBV6-1	TRBD1	TRBJ1-1	few
CASSQDPRGEETQYF	TGTGCCAGCAGCCAAGATCCGCGGGGGGAGGAGACCCAGTACTTC	15	TRBV4-2	TRBD2	TRBJ2-5	-
CASSDGGSETQYF	TGTGCCAGCAGTGACGGGGGGTCGGAGACCCAGTACTTC	13	TRBV25-1	TRBD2	TRBJ2-5	-
CASSETRNQPQHF	TGTGCCAGCAGCGAAACGAGGAACCAGCCCCAGCATTTT	13	TRBV7-9	-	TRBJ1-5	-
CASSLSVPSVREDYGYTF	TGTGCCAGCTCACTCTCCGTGCCCTCGGTCAGGGAGGACTATGGCTACACCTTC	18	TRBV18	-	TRBJ1-2	-
CASSAGGRYNSPLHF	TGTGCCAGCAGTGCAGGGGGCAGGTATAATTCACCCCTCCACTTT	15	TRBV2	TRBD1	TRBJ1-6	-
CAWSVIRGVGGYTF	TGTGCCTGGAGTGTAATCCGCGGGGTTGGTGGCTACACCTTC	14	TRBV30	-	TRBJ1-2	-
CASSQERTASTDTQYF	TGCGCCAGCAGCCAAGAAAGGACTGCTAGCACAGATACGCAGTATTTT	16	TRBV4-1	-	TRBJ2-3	-
CASSMLTATRTEAFF	TGTGCTAGCAGCATGCTCACCGCAACGAGAACTGAAGCTTTCTTT	15	TRBV7-2	-	TRBJ1-1	-
CASSLDGRGQISNQPQHF	TGTGCCAGCAGCTTAGATGGAAGAGGACAGATTAGCAATCAGCCCCAGCATTTT	18	TRBV11-3	-	TRBJ1-5	-
CASRGTGETQYF	TGTGCCAGCCGGGGGACAGGAGAGACCCAGTACTTC	12	TRBV2	TRBD1	TRBJ2-5	once
CASSLASLNYGYTF	TGTGCCAGCAGCTTAGCGTCCCTTAACTATGGCTACACCTTC	14	TRBV7-8	-	TRBJ1-2	-
CASSGRGGRNEQFF	TGTGCCAGCAGCGGCCGCGGGGGTAGGAATGAGCAGTTCTTC	14	TRBV7-2	TRBD2	TRBJ2-1	few
CASSRHRDIAQETQYF	TGTGCCAGCAGCCGCCACAGGGATATCGCTCAAGAGACCCAGTACTTC	16	TRBV14	-	TRBJ2-5	-
CASSSLAGEETQYF	TGTGCCAGCAGCTCCTTAGCGGGGGAAGAGACCCAGTACTTC	14	TRBV7-2	TRBD2	TRBJ2-5	-
CASSLSRPPYEQYF	TGCGCCAGCAGCTTATCCAGGCCCCCCTACGAGCAGTACTTC	14	TRBV5-1	-	TRBJ2-7	few
CASSLGLAGEQFF	TGTGCTAGCAGCTTAGGACTAGCGGGGGAGCAGTTCTTC	13	TRBV7-7	TRBD2	TRBJ2-1	-
CASSLNLAGGQETQYF	TGTGCTAGCAGCTTGAATCTAGCGGGGGGGCAAGAGACCCAGTACTTC	16	TRBV7-7	TRBD2	TRBJ2-5	-
CASSPDRIYNQPQHF	TGTGCCAGCAGTCCCGACAGGATCTATAATCAGCCCCAGCATTTT	15	TRBV6-6	-	TRBJ1-5	-
CASSSPPLYNEQFF	TGTGCCAGCAGCTCCCCCCCTCTTTACAATGAGCAGTTCTTC	14	TRBV11-2	-	TRBJ2-1	-
CASSFLSGNTGELFF	TGTGCCAGCAGCTTTTTGTCAGGGAACACCGGGGAGCTGTTTTTT	15	TRBV11-2	-	TRBJ2-2	few
CSARVQGGYTF	TGCAGTGCTAGAGTCCAGGGTGGCTACACCTTC	11	TRBV20-1	-	TRBJ1-2	once
CASSDRGRTDTQYF	TGTGCCAGTAGCGACAGGGGTAGGACAGATACGCAGTATTTT	14	TRBV19	TRBD1	TRBJ2-3	-
CASSDRGGTEAFF	TGTGCCAGCAGCGATCGGGGGGGGACTGAAGCTTTCTTT	13	TRBV5-6	-	TRBJ1-1	few
CASLRGSSYNSPLHF	TGTGCCAGCCTTCGGGGATCCTCCTATAATTCACCCCTCCACTTT	15	TRBV6-5	-	TRBJ1-6	once
CASSPTGTNTEAFF	TGCGCCAGCAGCCCGACAGGAACGAACACTGAAGCTTTCTTT	14	TRBV5-1	-	TRBJ1-1	few
CASSYTGSEQYF	TGTGCCAGCAGTTATACAGGGAGCGAGCAGTACTTC	12	TRBV6-6	-	TRBJ2-7	-
CASSQSATFRTGKGEAFF	TGCGCCAGCAGTCAATCGGCCACCTTTCGGACAGGGAAGGGTGAAGCTTTCTTT	18	TRBV23-1	TRBD1	TRBJ1-1	-
CASSPSGPGHTYEQYF	TGTGCCAGCAGCCCTTCGGGACCGGGACACACCTACGAGCAGTACTTC	16	TRBV13	-	TRBJ2-7	-
CASSLGGRGFYEQYF	TGTGCCAGCAGTTTAGGGGGCAGGGGCTTCTACGAGCAGTACTTC	15	TRBV27	-	TRBJ2-7	once
CASSLRGYNSPLHF	TGTGCCAGCAGCCTCAGGGGTTATAATTCACCCCTCCACTTT	14	TRBV7-9	-	TRBJ1-6	-
CASSWQPGGNEKLFF	TGCGCCAGCAGCTGGCAGCCGGGGGGTAATGAAAAACTGTTTTTT	15	TRBV5-1	-	TRBJ1-4	-
CATSRGGSKEQFF	TGTGCCACCAGCAGAGGAGGTAGCAAGGAGCAGTTCTTC	13	TRBV15	-	TRBJ2-1	-
CASSQEKREGTYEQYF	TGCGCCAGCAGCCAAGAAAAACGGGAGGGGACCTACGAGCAGTACTTC	16	TRBV4-1	TRBD2	TRBJ2-7	-
CSVEAYQGTEAFF	TGCAGCGTTGAAGCATATCAGGGGACTGAAGCTTTCTTT	13	TRBV29-1	-	TRBJ1-1	-
CASRDPGQLNEKLFF	TGTGCCAGCAGAGACCCGGGACAGCTTAATGAAAAACTGTTTTTT	15	TRBV2	TRBD1	TRBJ1-4	-